A selection of T cell receptor beta chains follows, all from one sample in a study of blood T cells in healthy people across ages. TCRdb independently ran MiXCR on the 5' RACE reads; one entry per CDR3 protein. The table records about 670,000 distinct CDR3 sequences, over 40% of them present only once. Sequenced sample: blood. Receptors were obtained from a woman over 75 in good health. Each CDR3 is given with its conserved first and last residue. Each record gives: V gene, J gene, CDR3 length, CDR3 protein.

>TRBV5-1|TRBJ1-1|14
CASSLGHLNTEAFF
>TRBV5-1|TRBJ1-5|15
CASSFGTGINQPQHF
>TRBV3-1|TRBJ2-7|14
CASSRNERPYEQYF
>TRBV10-2|TRBJ1-2|13
CASSQSPNYGYTF
>TRBV4-1|TRBJ2-1|12
CASSQVDYEQFF
>TRBV4-2|TRBJ1-2|16
CASSQEVQAAPYGYTF
>TRBV7-9|TRBJ2-5|16
CASSPGGGLGDNEQYF
>TRBV20-1|-|8
CSANEQYF
>TRBV20-1|TRBJ1-2|14
CSARQGAFSYGYTF
>TRBV18|TRBJ1-4|19
CASSQFDRTATTTNEKLFF
>TRBV4-3|TRBJ2-1|16
CASNPSGGAPYNEQFF
>TRBV6-5|TRBJ1-4|16
CAGSLSGGQLSEKLFF
>TRBV29-1|TRBJ2-3|14
CSAGLSGRTDTQYF
>TRBV29-1|TRBJ2-1|14
CSVGLAGGRNEQFF
>TRBV9|TRBJ1-2|17
CASSVAGSGQLAYGYTF
>TRBV7-2|TRBJ2-7|14
CASSKQGIGYEQYF
>TRBV7-2|TRBJ2-7|15
CASSTMGQNSYEQYF
>TRBV20-1|TRBJ2-1|15
CSARPRGRTYNEQFF
>TRBV7-2|TRBJ1-1|17
CASSLGQGAGFRAEAFF
>TRBV20-1|TRBJ2-1|17
CSGSGTSGGYSYNEQFF
>TRBV7-3|TRBJ2-3|15
CASSLMVDLTDTQYF
>TRBV7-9|TRBJ1-5|15
CASSLASGQGQPQHF
>TRBV20-1|-|14
CSARATEKWYEQYF
>TRBV5-6|TRBJ2-7|13
CASSEDSSYEQYF
>TRBV7-2|TRBJ1-5|15
CASSLGTVGNQPQHF
>TRBV6-6|TRBJ1-2|15
CASSQGQGTYDGYTF
>TRBV10-3|TRBJ2-3|14
CAVGQGLIADTQYF
>TRBV2|TRBJ2-1|12
CASKRDYNEQFF
>TRBV6-2/TRBV6-3|TRBJ2-7|13
CASTRQAAYEQYF
>TRBV6-2/TRBV6-3|-|15
CASSYASGGADEQYF
>TRBV12-3/TRBV12-4|TRBJ2-1|14
CAGSGTEPYNEQFF
>TRBV10-2|TRBJ2-1|16
CASSGTTSGPMGEQFF
>TRBV5-8|TRBJ2-3|11
CASSLAKAQYF
>TRBV20-1|TRBJ2-7|16
CSARDLTSGSSYEQYF
>TRBV3-1|TRBJ1-1|13
CASSLAKNTEAFF
>TRBV7-9|TRBJ2-3|15
CASSFRGRDTDTQYF
>TRBV7-2|TRBJ2-3|17
CASSLTPTGTSTDTQYF
>TRBV25-1|TRBJ2-5|15
CASSSPDREQETQYF
>TRBV24-1|TRBJ2-3|15
CATSDEEASTDTQYF
>TRBV30|TRBJ1-1|15
CAWRETGAWTTEAFF
>TRBV2|TRBJ1-2|13
CASRATGTAGYTF
>TRBV30|TRBJ1-2|18
CAWSDLRGTGGRHGGYTF
>TRBV11-2|TRBJ2-2|15
CASSRPGGGTGELFF
>TRBV6-2/TRBV6-3|TRBJ2-1|13
CASSLGTVSEQFF
>TRBV5-1|TRBJ2-7|14
CASSSGTGAYEQYF
>TRBV13|TRBJ2-7|19
CASSPDPGGGSNLGREQYF
>TRBV5-1|TRBJ2-3|16
CASSSISGRSTDTQYF
>TRBV20-1|TRBJ2-3|17
CSARDPLAAVIIDTQYF
>TRBV5-1|TRBJ1-1|16
CASSLRQRQKNTEAFF
>TRBV5-1|TRBJ1-2|15
CASSWGQGAPYGYTF
>TRBV14|TRBJ2-6|17
CASSQVPGSSGANVLTF
>TRBV5-1|TRBJ2-7|17
CASSLKTGSSESREQYF
>TRBV3-1|TRBJ1-4|14
CASSPRGSGEKLFF
>TRBV28|TRBJ2-7|18
CASGWTHRAPSSSYEQYF